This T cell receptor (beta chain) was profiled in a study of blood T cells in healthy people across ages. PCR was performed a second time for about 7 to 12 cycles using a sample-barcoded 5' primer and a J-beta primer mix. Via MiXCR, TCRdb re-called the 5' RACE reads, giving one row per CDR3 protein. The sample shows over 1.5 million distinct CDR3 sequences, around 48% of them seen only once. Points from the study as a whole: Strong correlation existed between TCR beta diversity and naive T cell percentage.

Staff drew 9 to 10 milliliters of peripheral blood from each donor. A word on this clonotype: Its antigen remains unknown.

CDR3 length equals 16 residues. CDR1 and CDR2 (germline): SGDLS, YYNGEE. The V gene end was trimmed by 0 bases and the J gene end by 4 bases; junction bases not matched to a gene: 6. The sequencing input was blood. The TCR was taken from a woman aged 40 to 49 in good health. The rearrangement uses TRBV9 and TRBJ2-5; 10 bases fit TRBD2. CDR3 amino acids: CASSVAQLAGSETQYF. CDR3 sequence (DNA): TGTGCCAGCAGCGTAGCCCAACTAGCGGGATCAGAGACCCAGTACTTC.